This T cell receptor beta chain originates from a study of blood T cell repertoires in COVID-19. About the research overall: The origin of the acute and convalescent COVID-19 samples was the United States, Italy and Spain.

Enrolled through a virtual design, the participants were between about 18 and 100 years of age and came from 24 US areas. Categorization into cohorts depended on clinical history that participants reported. Cohort 3 donors were reported recovered after two negative PCRs, clearance, or symptom resolution. Sequencing was performed with immunoSEQ multiplex PCR; in TCRdb, only in-frame clones are kept and a portion is missing. The repertoire consists of around 400,000 clones, with about 90% occurring once and the leading ten covering approximately 1.5%. Germline values: CDR1 SEHNR, CDR2 FQNEAQ (reference sequence). The trim removed 4 bases at V and 8 bases at J, leaving 11 bases unmatched. The CDR3 covers 15 residues.

The sample comprised PBMCs or T cells enriched from blood (not recorded which). This sequence originates from a woman aged 30 to 39 who had recovered from COVID-19. The rearrangement joins TRBV7-9 to TRBJ2-1, with 7 bases matching TRBD2. CDR3 sequence (DNA): TGTGCCAGCAGCTCCTATTGGGGGGGGTCCTATGAGCAGTTCTTC. Protein product: CASSSYWGGSYEQFF.